A selection of T cell receptor beta chains follows, all from one sample in a study of T cells after yellow fever vaccination. TCRdb reprocessed the 5' RACE reads via MiXCR and lists one record per CDR3 protein. Here the sample spans 300,000 to 400,000 distinct CDR3 sequences, roughly 4.3% being singletons. The sample was PBMCs, taken 5 days after the yellow fever booster vaccination. The receptors stem from a young man who received the YFV17D yellow fever vaccine. Each CDR3 is given with its conserved first and last residue. The D gene is left open where the match is weak. A row's size may be missing; if present it is once, few, many or a size class.

clone_size d_call j_call v_call cdr3_nt cdr3_aa
NA NA TRBJ1-6 TRBV27 TGTGCCAGCAGTTTCACGAGAAATTCACCCCTCCACTTT CASSFTRNSPLHF
NA NA TRBJ1-4 TRBV5-5 TGTGCCAGCAGCGGGGAAGACAGTACAACTAATGAAAAACTGTTTTTT CASSGEDSTTNEKLFF
few TRBD2 TRBJ2-3 TRBV6-5 TGTGCCAGCAGTTACTCGTTTTCGGGGGGGCACAGAGATACGCAGTATTTT CASSYSFSGGHRDTQYF
NA NA TRBJ2-3 TRBV28 TGTGCCAGCACCCCCGGTCGGGATACGCAGTATTTT CASTPGRDTQYF
few TRBD1 TRBJ1-4 TRBV9 TGTGCCAGCAGCATGTACTCCGGGACAGGATATGAAAAACTGTTTTTT CASSMYSGTGYEKLFF
many TRBD2 TRBJ2-2 TRBV20-1 TGCAGTGCTAGTCCTAGCGGCCGGGAGCTGTTTTTT CSASPSGRELFF
many NA TRBJ1-2 TRBV7-2 TGTGCCAGCAGGACCGGGACGGACTATGGCTACACCTTC CASRTGTDYGYTF
few NA TRBJ2-7 TRBV6-5 TGTGCCAGCAGAGGCGGTCCTAGGCGGGGAAGTGTAAACGAGCAGTACTTC CASRGGPRRGSVNEQYF
few NA TRBJ1-4 TRBV6-6 TGTGCCAGCAAGCCTACGACGGACTCCTATGAAAAACTGTTTTTT CASKPTTDSYEKLFF
few TRBD1 TRBJ2-4 TRBV12-3/TRBV12-4 TGTGCCAGCAGTTTAGCGGAAGGGGGGACAGGGGGAAACATTCAGTACTTC CASSLAEGGTGGNIQYF
many NA TRBJ1-1 TRBV6-2/TRBV6-3 TGTGCCAGCACCCTGGGGGTGTGGGGCACTGAAGCTTTCTTT CASTLGVWGTEAFF
many NA TRBJ2-2 TRBV29-1 TGCAGCGGCAGGGGACGGGCGAACACCGGGGAGCTGTTTTTT CSGRGRANTGELFF
many TRBD1 TRBJ2-5 TRBV28 TGTGCCAGCAGTTTCGCGTACGGGACAGGGGGCACTGAGACCCAGTACTTC CASSFAYGTGGTETQYF
NA NA TRBJ1-2 TRBV4-2 TGTGCCAGCAGCCAAGAACAAGGGAGGGATGGCTACACCTTC CASSQEQGRDGYTF
NA NA TRBJ2-5 TRBV4-3 TGCGCCAGCAGCCACATTGATCGCCGGGACTCACAAGAGACCCAGTACTTC CASSHIDRRDSQETQYF
many TRBD1 TRBJ2-5 TRBV12-3/TRBV12-4 TGTGCCAGCAGTTCCAGACAGGGGGCGCCTCTGGAGACCCAGTACTTC CASSSRQGAPLETQYF
few TRBD1 TRBJ1-5 TRBV12-3/TRBV12-4 TGTGCCAGCAGTACCGCGGACAGGGATATGCCCCAGCATTTT CASSTADRDMPQHF
NA TRBD2 TRBJ2-1 TRBV12-3/TRBV12-4 TGTGCCAGCAGTTTATTGGGGGGGGCCTACAATGAGCAGTTCTTC CASSLLGGAYNEQFF
NA NA TRBJ1-2 TRBV19 TGTGCCAGTAGTACGCCGTTCCTCGTCGGGGCGGGGGGTGGCTACACCTTC CASSTPFLVGAGGGYTF
NA NA TRBJ2-3 TRBV13 TGTGCCAGCAGCTTCGCGGGGAAGAGCGCAGATACGCAGTATTTT CASSFAGKSADTQYF
few TRBD1 TRBJ1-5 TRBV3-1 TGTGCCAGCAGCCTTGGGACAGACAATCAGCCCCAGCATTTT CASSLGTDNQPQHF
few TRBD1 TRBJ1-1 TRBV20-1 TGCAGTGCCGTACCCGGACAGGGGAACACTGAAGCTTTCTTT CSAVPGQGNTEAFF
NA TRBD1 TRBJ1-6 TRBV6-6 TGTGCCAGCAGTTACCAATTTACAGGGGCAATATCGGGTTCACCCCTCCACTTT CASSYQFTGAISGSPLHF
many NA TRBJ2-2 TRBV4-3 TGCGCCAGCAGCCGGAAGCAGCTGAACACCGGGGAGCTGTTTTTT CASSRKQLNTGELFF
few NA TRBJ2-5 TRBV24-1 TGTGCCACCAGTGACGGGTTTTCGGAGACCCAGTACTTC CATSDGFSETQYF
NA TRBD1 TRBJ2-5 TRBV15 TGTGCCACCAGCAGAGTTCCAGGGGGGACCCAGTACTTC CATSRVPGGTQYF
NA NA TRBJ1-4 TRBV11-2 TGTGCCAGCAGCTTAGGGCGGGGTTTCTCCCGGGCCCTTGAAAAACTGTTTTTT CASSLGRGFSRALEKLFF
many NA TRBJ1-1 TRBV5-1 TGCGCCAGCAGCTTCTCGACCGGCATGAACACTGAAGCTTTCTTT CASSFSTGMNTEAFF
many NA TRBJ2-1 TRBV5-1 TGCGCCAGCAGCTTTAATGGGCGCGTAGGGTTCAGTGAGCAGTTCTTC CASSFNGRVGFSEQFF
NA NA TRBJ2-2 TRBV11-2 TGTGCCAGCAGCGTGGACAGCTTTACCGGGGAGCTGTTTTTT CASSVDSFTGELFF
few NA TRBJ2-2 TRBV6-2/TRBV6-3 TGTGCCAGCAGTTGGGTCGGGAACACCGGGGAGCTGTTTTTT CASSWVGNTGELFF
few NA TRBJ1-1 TRBV5-1 TGCGCCAGCAGCTTGGCACAGGGAGGTGAAGCTTTCTTT CASSLAQGGEAFF
many TRBD2 TRBJ2-2 TRBV4-3 TGCGCCAGCAGCCATCCTAGCGGGGGAACCGGGGAGCTGTTTTTT CASSHPSGGTGELFF
many NA TRBJ1-4 TRBV7-2 TGTGCCAGCAGCTTCACAAGGGGTGAAAAACTGTTTTTT CASSFTRGEKLFF
NA TRBD2 TRBJ2-3 TRBV28 TGTGCCAGCAGTCAGACTAGCCTCAGCACAGATACGCAGTATTTT CASSQTSLSTDTQYF
few NA TRBJ1-6 TRBV7-9 TGTGCCAGCAGCTTTACCGCCAATTCACCCCTCCACTTT CASSFTANSPLHF
many NA TRBJ2-7 TRBV3-1 TGTGCCAGCAGCCGAGAAGGGGTACACGAGCAGTACTTC CASSREGVHEQYF
NA NA TRBJ1-1 TRBV5-1 TGCGCCAGCAGCCGGGAGGGGCAGGGGAGGACTGAAGCTTTCTTT CASSREGQGRTEAFF
NA TRBD2 TRBJ2-1 TRBV10-3 TGTGCCATCAGTGAGTGGCGGGGGATGGGGGATGAGCAGTTCTTC CAISEWRGMGDEQFF
many NA TRBJ2-3 TRBV5-1 TGCGCCAGCAGCTTGGTTCAGAACACAGATACGCAGTATTTT CASSLVQNTDTQYF
many NA TRBJ2-1 TRBV11-1 TGTGCCAGCAGCTTAGTTAGGGCTGGGACCTACAATGAGCAGTTCTTC CASSLVRAGTYNEQFF
few NA TRBJ2-5 TRBV18 TGTGCCAGCTCACCACTAGATGAAGAGACCCAGTACTTC CASSPLDEETQYF
NA NA TRBJ2-5 TRBV9 TGTGCCAGCAGCTCCTATGGGTGGGGAGTTGGAGAGACCCAGTACTTC CASSSYGWGVGETQYF
NA NA TRBJ2-1 TRBV4-2 TGTGCCAGCAGCCAAGAAACTACGTGGTACGGGAATGAGCAGTTCTTC CASSQETTWYGNEQFF
NA TRBD1 TRBJ1-4 TRBV7-2 TGTGCCAGCAGGCAGACAGGGATGGATGAAAAACTGTTTTTT CASRQTGMDEKLFF
NA NA TRBJ1-6 TRBV6-6 TGTGCCAGCACCCTAGGGAGTAGCGCCTATAATTCACCCCTCCACTTT CASTLGSSAYNSPLHF
NA TRBD1 TRBJ1-1 TRBV6-5 TGTGCCAGTACTGGGACAGTCAACACTGAAGCTTTCTTT CASTGTVNTEAFF
many NA TRBJ2-2 TRBV12-3/TRBV12-4 TGTGCCAGCAGTTCTACTAACACCGGGGAGCTGTTTTTT CASSSTNTGELFF
few NA TRBJ1-6 TRBV27 TGTGCCAGCAGTCGAGGGACGACGGGCCTATCACCCCTCCACTTT CASSRGTTGLSPLHF
many NA TRBJ2-3 TRBV20-1 TGCAGTGCTGTCCCCGACTCCGGGGCGGCGCAGTATTTT CSAVPDSGAAQYF
NA NA TRBJ1-1 TRBV3-1 TGTGCCAGCAGCCAAGAAGGGAGAGGAGCTTTCTTT CASSQEGRGAFF
many NA TRBJ2-2 TRBV5-1 TGCGCCAGCAGCTTGGTGCCCGGGGACAACACCGGGGAGCTGTTTTTT CASSLVPGDNTGELFF
few NA TRBJ1-5 TRBV6-6 TGTGCCAGCAGTTATCAGATAGGGACACGGGTCAACCCCCAGCATTTT CASSYQIGTRVNPQHF